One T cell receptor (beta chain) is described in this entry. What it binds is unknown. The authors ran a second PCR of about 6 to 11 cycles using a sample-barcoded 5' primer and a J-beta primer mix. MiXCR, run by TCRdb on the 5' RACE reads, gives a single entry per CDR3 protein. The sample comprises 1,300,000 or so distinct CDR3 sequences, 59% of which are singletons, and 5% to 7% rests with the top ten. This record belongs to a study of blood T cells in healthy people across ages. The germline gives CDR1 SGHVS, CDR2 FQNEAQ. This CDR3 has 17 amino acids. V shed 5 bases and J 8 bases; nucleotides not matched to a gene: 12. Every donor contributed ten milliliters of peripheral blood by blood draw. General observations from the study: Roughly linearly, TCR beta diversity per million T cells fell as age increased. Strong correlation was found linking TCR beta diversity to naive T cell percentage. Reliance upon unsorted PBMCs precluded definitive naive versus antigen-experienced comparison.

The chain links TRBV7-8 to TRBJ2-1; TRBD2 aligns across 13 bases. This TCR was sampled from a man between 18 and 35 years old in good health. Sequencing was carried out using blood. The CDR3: CASSTRTSGSQKDEQFF. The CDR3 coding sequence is TGTGCCAGCAGCACCAGGACTAGCGGGAGTCAGAAAGATGAGCAGTTCTTC.